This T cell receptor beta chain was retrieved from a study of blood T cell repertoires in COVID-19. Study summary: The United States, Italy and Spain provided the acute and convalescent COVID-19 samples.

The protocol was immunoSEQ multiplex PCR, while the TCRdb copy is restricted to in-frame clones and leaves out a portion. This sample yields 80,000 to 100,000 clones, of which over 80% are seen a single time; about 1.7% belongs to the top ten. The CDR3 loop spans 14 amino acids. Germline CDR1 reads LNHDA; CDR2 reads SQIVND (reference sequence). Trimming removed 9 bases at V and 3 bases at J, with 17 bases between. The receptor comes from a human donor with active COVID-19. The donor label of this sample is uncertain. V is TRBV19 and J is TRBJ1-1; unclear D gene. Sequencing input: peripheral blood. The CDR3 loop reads CASEPSQVHTEAFF. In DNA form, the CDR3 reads TGTGCCAGCGAGCCTTCGCAGGTTCACACTGAAGCTTTCTTT.